This passage covers 31 T cell receptor beta chains from one sample sequenced in a study of OX40 agonist ivuxolimab in advanced cancers. The method was immunoSEQ multiplex PCR; TCRdb's version includes in-frame clones alone and lacks a portion of them. The sample shows 65,000 to 85,000 clones, approximately 85% of them seen only once. Sample: CD4+ or CD8+ T cells sorted from blood, taken in a trial of the OX40 agonist ivuxolimab. Receptors were obtained from an adult with an advanced solid tumor such as melanoma, head and neck, liver or kidney cancer.

The gene calls are TRBV6-5 and TRBJ2-2, with 7 positions matching TRBD2. Germline values: CDR1 MNHEY, CDR2 SVGAGI. CDR3 size: 13 residues. V was pared by 5 bases and J by 8 bases, with 5 bases of the junction left unmatched. This chain's CDR3 is CASSIGLVGELFF. In DNA form, the CDR3 reads TGTGCCAGCAGTATCGGACTAGTAGGGGAGCTGTTTTTT.

The chain joins TRBV6-1 to TRBJ1-5; tentatively, D is TRBD1 (6 bases). Germline V CDR1 and CDR2: MNHNS, SASEGT. The CDR3 consists of 16 residues. The ends were cut back, 4 bases at V and 2 bases at J, with 15 bases in the middle. CDR3 sequence: CASSGEGVLGNQPQHF. The DNA for the CDR3 is TGTGCCAGCAGTGGAGAGGGGGTGTTGGGCAATCAGCCCCAGCATTTT.

This clone was seen a single time. This rearrangement joins TRBV11-3 to TRBJ2-7; 12 bases are shared with TRBD2. Germline loops: CDR1 SGHNT, CDR2 YENEEA. The length of the CDR3 is 15 residues. V lost 5 bases and J lost 7; bases outside the gene matches: 9. CDR3 nucleotides: TGTGCCAGCAGCCTTCGGACTAGCGGGGTGGGTGAGCAGTACTTC. It is translated as CASSLRTSGVGEQYF.

This rearrangement joins TRBV5-1 to TRBJ1-6; D is undetermined. The V end was cut by 7 bases, the J end by 6 bases, with 14 bases between. This CDR3 region has 14 residues. Germline loops: CDR1 SGHRS, CDR2 YFSETQ. CDR3 coding DNA: TGCGCCAGCGGCCCGGGAACTTCTAATTCACCCCTCCACTTT. Translation gives CASGPGTSNSPLHF.

This chain connects TRBV7-2 to TRBJ2-7; D gene unclear. This CDR3 contains 13 residues. V was shortened by 2 bases and J by 1 base, with 6 bases between the two germline ends. Germline CDR1 SGHTA, CDR2 FQGNSA. Here the CDR3 reads CASSLRASYEQYF. The CDR3 region has the DNA TGTGCCAGCAGCTTAAGGGCGTCCTACGAGCAGTACTTC.

The J gene is TRBJ2-1, the V gene TRBV14; TRBD2 agrees at 8 bases. J lost 4 bases, V lost 2 bases, and 10 bases had no gene match. CDR1 SGHDN and CDR2 FVKESK come from the germline V gene. The CDR3 totals 17 residues. CDR3 sequence reads: CASSQPVGTRQYNEQFF. DNA of the CDR3: TGTGCCAGCAGCCAACCAGTGGGGACTAGACAATACAATGAGCAGTTCTTC.

This chain connects TRBV6-5 to TRBJ2-7; no definite D call. The V end lost 5 bases, the J end lost 6 bases, and 17 bases lay between the germline ends. The CDR3 runs 14 residues. The germline V gene has CDR1 MNHEY and CDR2 SVGAGI. CDR3 nucleotides: TGTGCCAGCAGTCCCAGCGCGGTATCCATCGAGCAGTACTTC. Its protein product is CASSPSAVSIEQYF.

The chain is built from TRBV10-3 and TRBJ1-1; D call uncertain. CDR3 size: 14 residues. Per germline, CDR1 ENHRY and CDR2 SYGVKD. The V and J ends lost 1 base and 1 base respectively, with 7 bases between them. The CDR3 DNA follows: TGTGCCATCAGTGAGTGGGCAGAGAACACTGAAGCTTTCTTT. Translating gives CAISEWAENTEAFF.

This clone has just one count. This chain uses TRBV18 with TRBJ2-2; 9 bases are a match to TRBD2. J gave up 4 bases and V 8 bases, and 11 bases lay outside the gene matches. There are 16 residues in the CDR3. Germline values: CDR1 KGHSH, CDR2 LQKENI. The CDR3 sequence: CASQTSRGGPTGELFF. Written as DNA, the CDR3 is TGTGCCAGCCAGACTTCGCGGGGGGGGCCCACCGGGGAGCTGTTTTTT. The variable domain in full, completed from reference TRBV18 and TRBJ2-2, reads NAGVMQNPRHLVRRRGQEARLRCSPMKGHSHVYWYRQLPEEGLKFMVYLQKENIIDESGMPKERFSAEFPKEGPSILRIQQVVRGDSAAYFCASQTSRGGPTGELFFGEGSRLTVL.

The CDR3 DNA follows: TGTGCCAGCAGCGACGGACTAGGGGTCTACGAGCAGTACTTC. The encoded protein is CASSDGLGVYEQYF. The genes are TRBV9 and TRBJ2-7, with 7 bases fitting TRBD2. Germline-derived CDR1 and CDR2 are SGDLS and YYNGEE. CDR3 length: 14 amino acids. Unmatched junction bases numbered 6, after V lost 3 bases and J lost 3 bases.

J is TRBJ2-2 and V is TRBV5-4; D remains unclear. Trimming left V 4 bases short and J 4 bases short, with 17 bases between. CDR3 length equals 16 residues. The V gene's germline CDR1 is SGHNT and CDR2 YYREEE (reference sequence). The CDR3 DNA sequence: TGTGCCAGCAGCCGCAGTGTAAGCAGATTCACCGGGGAGCTGTTTTTT. Encoded protein: CASSRSVSRFTGELFF.

The V call is TRBV20-1, the J call TRBJ1-1; D ambiguous. V gave up 5 bases and J gave up 5 bases, with 9 bases separating them. Looked up from germline, CDR1 is DFQATT and CDR2 is SNEGSKA (reference sequence). The CDR3 runs 11 residues. This CDR3 reads CSAVGNTEAFF. The CDR3 nucleotides are TGCAGTGCTGTGGGGAATACTGAAGCTTTCTTT.

The chain combines TRBV5-1 with TRBJ2-5, with TRBD1 as a possible D gene (6 bases). Germline V CDR1 and CDR2: SGHRS, YFSETQ. V dropped 4 bases and J dropped 1 base, with 11 bases sitting between them. The CDR3 runs to 14 residues. The CDR3 DNA is TGCGCCAGCAGCCTAGGACAGTCCCAAGAGACCCAGTACTTC. This sequence encodes CASSLGQSQETQYF.

The rearrangement uses TRBV19 and TRBJ2-7; D gene ambiguous. The CDR3 spans 12 residues. CDR1 and CDR2 from the germline V gene are LNHDA and SQIVND (reference sequence). V was shortened by 5 bases and J by 3 bases, with 8 bases between the two germline ends. The CDR3 DNA sequence: TGTGCCAGTAGTGTCGACTTCTACGAGCAGTACTTC. This sequence encodes CASSVDFYEQYF. Based on the CDR3 plus reference TRBV19 and TRBJ2-7, the full variable domain is DGGITQSPKYLFRKEGQNVTLSCEQNLNHDAMYWYRQDPGQGLRLIYYSQIVNDFQKGDIAEGYSVSREKKESFPLTVTSAQKNPTAFYLCASSVDFYEQYFGPGTRLTVT.

The chain combines TRBV4-1 with TRBJ1-4, with 9 bases that match TRBD1. Per the germline V gene, CDR1 is MGHRA and CDR2 is YSYEKL. J gave up 8 bases and V 2 bases, and 6 bases lay outside the gene matches. CDR3 length equals 15 residues. CDR3 protein: CASSQLQGAGEKLFF. CDR3 bases: TGCGCCAGCAGCCAATTACAGGGGGCTGGGGAAAAACTGTTTTTT.

This clone appeared a few times. J is TRBJ2-5 and V is TRBV5-1; 9 nucleotides align to TRBD1. With 3 bases clipped from V and 2 bases from J, the junction kept 2 bases outside the gene matches. Germline CDR1 reads SGHRS; CDR2 reads YFSETQ. The CDR3 spans 14 residues. Here the CDR3 reads CASSYGTGQETQYF. The CDR3 coding sequence is TGCGCCAGCAGCTACGGGACAGGGCAAGAGACCCAGTACTTC.

This clone was picked up one time. The chain carries TRBV5-4 and TRBJ2-3; D unresolved. Germline V lookup: CDR1 SGHNT, CDR2 YYREEE (reference sequence). The CDR3 spans 15 residues. Deletions cut 0 bases from V and 2 bases from J, with 10 bases between. The CDR3: CASSLAGYSTDTQYF. CDR3 DNA: TGTGCCAGCAGCTTGGCAGGCTACTCCACAGATACGCAGTATTTT.

This clone occurred once. This rearrangement joins TRBV5-1 to TRBJ1-1; 7 bases are shared with TRBD1. The V gene's germline CDR1 is SGHRS and CDR2 YFSETQ. This CDR3 has 15 amino acids. V gave up 1 base and J gave up 4 bases; unmatched junction bases: 7. The CDR3, as DNA: TGCGCCAGCAGCTTGACAGGGGATGGTGGCACTGAAGCTTTCTTT. Translation gives CASSLTGDGGTEAFF.

The CDR3 sequence is CASSVEGQPNTEAFF. CDR3 nucleotides: TGTGCCAGCAGCGTAGAAGGGCAGCCGAACACTGAAGCTTTCTTT. V usage is TRBV9 and J usage is TRBJ1-1; D uncertain. V lost 0 bases and J lost 1, with 10 bases in between. CDR1 is SGDLS, CDR2 YYNGEE, per germline. This CDR3 is built from 15 residues.

The chain links TRBV28 to TRBJ2-1, with 8 bases lining up with TRBD1. The CDR3 runs 17 residues. Germline CDR1 reads MDHEN; CDR2 reads SYDVKM. Germline trimming cut 5 bases from V and 4 bases from J; bases unmatched to any gene: 13. The CDR3, as DNA: TGTGCCAGCAGTCCCATCAGACAGGGGCTCATATACAATGAGCAGTTCTTC. It specifies CASSPIRQGLIYNEQFF.

This chain joins TRBV6-5 and TRBJ1-2, with TRBD1 as a possible D gene (6 bases). Between the trimmed V and J ends, which lost 5 bases and 4 bases, there was a span of 14 bases. Germline CDR1 and CDR2: MNHEY and SVGAGI. The CDR3 has 14 amino acids. CDR3 loop: CASSADRFPYGYTF. Written as DNA, the CDR3 is TGTGCCAGCAGTGCCGACAGGTTTCCCTATGGCTACACCTTC.

The chain joins TRBV19 to TRBJ1-1; D is perhaps TRBD1 (5 bases). The CDR3 runs 13 residues. V lost 6 bases and J lost 4, with 12 bases in between. Germline V gives CDR1 LNHDA, CDR2 SQIVND (reference sequence). The CDR3 DNA sequence: TGTGCCAGTAGGCGACAGAGGAGCACTGAAGCTTTCTTT. It encodes CASRRQRSTEAFF.

The chain combines TRBV7-9 with TRBJ1-6, with TRBD1 matching 10 bases. Germline V lookup: CDR1 SEHNR, CDR2 FQNEAQ (reference sequence). With 5 bases clipped from V and 8 bases from J, the junction kept 6 bases outside the gene matches. The CDR3 length is 15 residues. In DNA, the CDR3 is TGTGCCAGCAGCGGCCGGGACAGGGGTGATTCACCCCTCCACTTT. Its protein is CASSGRDRGDSPLHF.

The chain is built from TRBV14 and TRBJ2-7, with 9 bases lining up with TRBD1. Germline V gene data show CDR1 as SGHDN and CDR2 as FVKESK. CDR3 length equals 14 residues. The V and J ends lost 3 bases and 7 bases, in that order; junction bases with no gene match: 7. The CDR3 DNA follows: TGTGCCAGCAGCCAGCCGGGACAGGGTAGTGAGCAGTACTTC. Translated: CASSQPGQGSEQYF. Full variable domain (outside the CDR3, taken from reference TRBV14 and TRBJ2-7): EAGVTQFPSHSVIEKGQTVTLRCDPISGHDNLYWYRRVMGKEIKFLLHFVKESKQDESGMPNNRFLAERTGGTYSTLKVQPAELEDSGVYFCASSQPGQGSEQYFGPGTRLTVT.

The chain is built from TRBV7-2 and TRBJ1-6; D is perhaps TRBD1 (5 bases). This CDR3 has 12 amino acids. Germline assignment: CDR1 SGHTA and CDR2 FQGNSA. The germline V and J ends were trimmed by 3 bases and 14 bases, with 11 bases remaining between them. CDR3 protein: CASSLERGALHF. The CDR3 nucleotides are TGTGCCAGCAGCTTGGAGAGGGGAGCCCTCCACTTT.

The gene calls are TRBV5-4 and TRBJ1-6; tentative D call: TRBD1 (6 bases). This CDR3 contains 15 residues. Germline CDR1 is SGHNT and CDR2 is YYREEE (reference sequence). V lost 0 bases and J 8 bases, leaving 12 bases between the germline ends. CDR3 sequence: CASSLAGRGDSPLHF. In DNA form, the CDR3 reads TGTGCCAGCAGCTTGGCTGGCAGGGGTGATTCACCCCTCCACTTT.

This sequence joins TRBV4-1 and TRBJ2-5; 8 positions agree with TRBD2. Germline values: CDR1 MGHRA, CDR2 YSYEKL. The CDR3 has 16 amino acids. Trimming took 0 bases from V and 9 from J; bases not matched to a gene: 12. The CDR3 DNA sequence: TGCGCCAGCAGCCAAGAGGGGACAAGCGGGGGACGTCCCCAGTACTTC. Translating gives CASSQEGTSGGRPQYF.

The sample holds a few counts of this clone. The V gene is TRBV15, the J gene TRBJ2-5; either TRBD1 or TRBD2 may fit D (5 bases each). This CDR3 comprises 15 residues. Germline CDR1 reads LNHNV; CDR2 reads YYDKDF (reference sequence). The V end lost 3 bases, the J end lost 1 base, and 12 bases lay between the germline ends. The chain's CDR3 is CATSSFTGTQETQYF. As DNA, the CDR3 is TGTGCCACCAGCAGCTTCACGGGGACCCAAGAGACCCAGTACTTC.

The rearrangement joins TRBV5-1 to TRBJ2-7, with 13 bases identical to TRBD2. CDR1 and CDR2 from the germline V gene are SGHRS and YFSETQ. Trimming at V came to 2 bases and at J to 7 bases, leaving 6 bases not matched to a gene. CDR3 length equals 15 residues. The CDR3, as DNA: TGCGCCAGCAGCTTATCGGGACTAGCGGGGAGTGAGCAGTACTTC. Protein: CASSLSGLAGSEQYF.

V usage is TRBV2 and J usage is TRBJ2-5; 13 nucleotides agree with TRBD2. Unmatched junction bases numbered 4, after V lost 7 bases and J lost 5 bases. Per germline, CDR1 SNHLY and CDR2 FYNNEI. The CDR3 runs to 14 residues. CDR3 sequence reads: CASKEGLAGETQYF. CDR3 coding DNA: TGTGCCAGCAAAGAGGGACTAGCGGGGGAGACCCAGTACTTC.

This clone is a singleton in its sample. This chain uses TRBV5-4 with TRBJ1-2; tentative D call: TRBD1 (6 bases). The length of the CDR3 is 15 residues. V lost 4 bases and J 0 bases, leaving 13 bases between the germline ends. Looked up from germline, CDR1 is SGHNT and CDR2 is YYREEE (reference sequence). Here the CDR3 DNA reads TGTGCCAGCAGCCAAAGACAGGAAGCTAACTATGGCTACACCTTC. It is translated as CASSQRQEANYGYTF. The whole variable domain, filled in from reference TRBV5-4 and TRBJ1-2, reads ETGVTQSPTHLIKTRGQQVTLRCSSQSGHNTVSWYQQALGQGPQFIFQYYREEENGRGNFPPRFSGLQFPNYSSELNVNALELDDSALYLCASSQRQEANYGYTFGSGTRLTVV.